This TCR beta chain emerged from a study of blood T cell repertoires in COVID-19. Per the original methods: Quantification of nucleated cells was approximated via reference gene primer amplification. Clones were read by immunoSEQ multiplex PCR, and TCRdb kept only the in-frame ones, dropping some. The V and J calls and clone size come from that table; D and trimming were worked out from the DNA. The sample includes a few hundred thousand clones, approximately 85% of them seen just once. The V gene's germline CDR1 is SGHAT and CDR2 FQNNGV. V shed 5 bases and J 8 bases; nucleotides not matched to a gene: 7. The CDR3 covers 15 residues.

Sequenced sample: peripheral blood. The sequence was collected from an elderly woman with COVID-19, enrolled during active disease. The J gene is TRBJ2-1, the V gene TRBV11-2, with 12 bases lining up with TRBD2. This CDR3 reads CASSPSSGRVYEQFF. As DNA, the CDR3 is TGTGCCAGCAGCCCGTCTAGCGGGAGGGTGTATGAGCAGTTCTTC.